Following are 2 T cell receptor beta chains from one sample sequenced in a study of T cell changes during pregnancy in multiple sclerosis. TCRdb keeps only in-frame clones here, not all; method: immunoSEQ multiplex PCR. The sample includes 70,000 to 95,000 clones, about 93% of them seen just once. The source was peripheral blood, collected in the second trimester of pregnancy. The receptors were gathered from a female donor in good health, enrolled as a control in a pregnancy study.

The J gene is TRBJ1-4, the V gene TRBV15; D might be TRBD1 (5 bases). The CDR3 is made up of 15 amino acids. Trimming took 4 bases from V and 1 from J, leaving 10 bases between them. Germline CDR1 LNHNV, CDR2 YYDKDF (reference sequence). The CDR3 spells CATSIRGLTNEKLFF. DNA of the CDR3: TGTGCCACCAGCATTCGGGGGTTAACTAATGAAAAACTGTTTTTT.

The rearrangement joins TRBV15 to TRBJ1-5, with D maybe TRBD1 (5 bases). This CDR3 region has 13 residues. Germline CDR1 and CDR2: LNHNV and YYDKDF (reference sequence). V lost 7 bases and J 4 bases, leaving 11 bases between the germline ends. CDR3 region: CATTRGGNQPQHF. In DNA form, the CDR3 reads TGTGCCACCACCCGGGGGGGGAATCAGCCCCAGCATTTT.